One sample yielded the 2 T cell receptor beta chains listed below, sequenced in a study of T cell responses to AZD1222 COVID-19 vaccine (dated by TCRdb to the early 2020s). The library came from the immunoSEQ multiplex PCR assay. This immuneACCESS table, as held by TCRdb, lists in-frame sequences with V and J called but not all clones. Of the missing ones, under half trace to an unresolved V gene in checked studies; the others have no known cause. This sample is represented by some 80,000 clones; about three quarters of them were singletons. Jointly, the top ten make up approximately 25% of the sample. Interpreted using the paper, the time point label stands for: about 28 days (+/-7) after the second vaccine dose. The treatment or condition tag for this specimen amounts to: meningococcal conjugate vaccine given as trial control. The sequenced sample was peripheral blood, obtained 28 days after the second dose of the MenACWY control vaccine. Source of these receptors: an adult who received the MenACWY meningococcal vaccine as a control.

The J gene is TRBJ1-2, the V gene TRBV10-3, with 7 bases matching TRBD1. Germline V lookup: CDR1 ENHRY, CDR2 SYGVKD. V trimming: 3 bases; J trimming: 7 bases; junction bases outside the gene matches: 8. This CDR3 has 14 residues. CDR3 coding DNA: TGTGCCATCAGTGATTCAGGGGGGGAGTCTGGCTACACCTTC. This sequence encodes CAISDSGGESGYTF.

The chain recombines TRBV7-2 with TRBJ2-5, with 13 positions matching TRBD2. J was trimmed by 5 bases and V by 5 bases; bases with no gene match: 8. Germline loops: CDR1 SGHTA, CDR2 FQGNSA. The CDR3 covers 16 residues. CDR3 amino acids: CASSKTSGGAPETQYF. Here the CDR3 DNA reads TGTGCCAGCAGCAAAACTAGCGGGGGGGCCCCGGAGACCCAGTACTTC.